The 16 T cell receptor beta chains in this list originate from one sample, sequenced in a study of identical twins. TCRdb fed the 5' RACE reads into MiXCR, producing one record per CDR3 protein. The repertoire holds under 350,000 distinct CDR3 sequences, more than 8% seen once, with around 7.1% in the top ten. These same records also appear under a second study, on yellow fever vaccine responses in identical twins.

The specimen was CD8+ T cells sorted from blood. These receptors originate from a woman aged 18-29 years in good health.

The gene calls are TRBV7-9 and TRBJ2-1; D is possibly TRBD2 (6 bases). V lost 2 bases to trimming and J lost 7 bases, with 18 bases between them. The CDR3 loop spans 16 amino acids. Germline V gene data show CDR1 as SEHNR and CDR2 as FQNEAQ (reference sequence). Here the CDR3 DNA reads TGTGCCAGCAGCTTAATCCCAGCTAGCGCGTTGAATGAGCAGTTCTTC. Amino acid sequence: CASSLIPASALNEQFF.

In DNA form, the CDR3 reads TGTGCCACCTCGGCCGGGACAGGGGGCTCCTACGAGCAGTACTTC. The encoded protein is CATSAGTGGSYEQYF. The rearrangement joins TRBV19 to TRBJ2-7, with 11 bases that match TRBD1. CDR1 and CDR2 (germline): LNHDA, SQIVND (reference sequence). The CDR3 spans 15 residues. With 10 bases clipped from V and 0 bases from J, the junction kept 8 bases outside the gene matches.

This clonotype was found many times. This chain links TRBV11-2 with TRBJ2-4; D is possibly TRBD2 (6 bases). V lost 2 bases and J lost 2, with 13 bases in between. The CDR3 runs to 16 residues. Germline V gives CDR1 SGHAT, CDR2 FQNNGV. The CDR3 loop is CASSLSRERTKNIQYF. The CDR3 DNA is TGTGCCAGCAGCTTAAGCCGGGAGAGGACCAAAAACATTCAGTACTTC. The full variable domain, completed using reference TRBV11-2 and TRBJ2-4, is EAGVAQSPRYKIIEKRQSVAFWCNPISGHATLYWYQQILGQGPKLLIQFQNNGVVDDSQLPKDRFSAERLKGVDSTLKIQPAKLEDSAVYLCASSLSRERTKNIQYFGAGTRLSVL.

This clonotype was found a few times. The DNA for the CDR3 is TGTGCCAGCAGCTTGGCGGGGCAGGTTGAGTTCTTC. It translates to CASSLAGQVEFF. The chain has TRBV5-6 and TRBJ2-1; possibly TRBD1 or TRBD2 for D (5 bases each). The CDR3 is 12 amino acids. V was cut by 0 bases and J by 14 bases, with 12 bases left in between. Germline assignment: CDR1 SGHDT and CDR2 YYEEEE.

This clonotype was counted between two and nine times. CDR3 amino acids: CASSFRPDGQFTDTQYF. CDR3 nucleotide sequence: TGTGCCAGCAGTTTTCGTCCCGATGGACAGTTCACAGATACGCAGTATTTT. This chain links TRBV12-3 or TRBV12-4 with TRBJ2-3; TRBD1 is a possible D gene (6 bases). The CDR3 is made up of 17 amino acids. V was clipped by 3 bases and J by 2 bases, with 18 bases between them.

The rearrangement links TRBV29-1 to TRBJ2-1; TRBD2 is a possible D gene (7 bases). The CDR3 loop spans 16 amino acids. The germline V and J ends were trimmed by 0 bases and 3 bases, with 15 bases remaining between them. CDR1 SQVTM and CDR2 ANQGSEA come from the germline V gene. The CDR3 is CSVEDHGGGFYNEQFF. DNA of the CDR3: TGCAGCGTTGAAGATCATGGGGGGGGCTTCTACAATGAGCAGTTCTTC.

This clonotype was counted many times. The V gene is TRBV20-1, the J gene TRBJ2-7, with 7 bases matching TRBD1. V lost 1 base to trimming and J lost 4 bases; unmatched junction nucleotides: 10. Germline V gives CDR1 DFQATT, CDR2 SNEGSKA (reference sequence). This CDR3 region has 15 residues. The CDR3 nucleotides are TGCAGTGCTAGAGGGTTTACAGGGGACGGGTACGAGCAGTACTTC. Protein sequence: CSARGFTGDGYEQYF.

The V and J genes are TRBV7-9 and TRBJ2-1; 11 nucleotides line up with TRBD2. V lost 5 bases and J lost 5; bases outside the gene matches: 8. Germline-derived CDR1 and CDR2 are SEHNR and FQNEAQ (reference sequence). The CDR3 totals 16 residues. The CDR3 region has the DNA TGTGCCAGCAGCCACGTTAGCGGGGGGGCCCACAATGAGCAGTTCTTC. This gives the protein CASSHVSGGAHNEQFF.

Ten or more counts support this clonotype. The V gene is TRBV12-3 or TRBV12-4, the J gene TRBJ2-7; D possibly corresponds to TRBD1 (6 bases). CDR3 length: 13 residues. Trimming took off 5 bases at V and 1 base at J, with 9 bases between the two ends. The chain's CDR3 is CASSIGQSYEQYF. DNA of the CDR3: TGTGCCAGCAGTATAGGACAGTCCTACGAGCAGTACTTC.

The sample holds many counts of this clonotype. This sequence joins TRBV3-1 and TRBJ2-2, with 7 bases fitting TRBD1. Trimming at V came to 4 bases and at J to 4 bases, leaving 6 bases not matched to a gene. There are 15 residues in the CDR3. From germline, CDR1 is LGHDT and CDR2 YNNKEL (reference sequence). The CDR3 sequence is CASSLRPGGTGELFF. The DNA for the CDR3 is TGTGCCAGCAGCCTCAGACCAGGGGGCACCGGGGAGCTGTTTTTT.

In this sample, this clonotype turned up a few times. The chain uses TRBV5-6 and TRBJ2-3; TRBD1 agrees at 7 bases. Germline assignment: CDR1 SGHDT and CDR2 YYEEEE. CDR3 length equals 16 residues. J gave up 5 bases and V 4 bases, and 13 bases lay outside the gene matches. CDR3 residues: CASSPLGQTGRDTQYF. For the CDR3, the DNA is TGTGCCAGCAGCCCCCTAGGACAGACAGGGAGAGATACGCAGTATTTT.

The chain has TRBV24-1 and TRBJ2-7; TRBD1 agrees at 10 bases. The V and J ends lost 5 bases and 2 bases, in that order; junction bases with no gene match: 5. CDR3 length: 15 residues. In germline, CDR1 is KGHDR, CDR2 SFDVKD. CDR3 bases: TGTGCCACCAGTGCCCCGGGACAGGGGCCCTACGAGCAGTACTTC. Protein: CATSAPGQGPYEQYF.

Only a few counts were recorded for this clonotype. The V and J genes are TRBV29-1 and TRBJ1-2; 10 bases are shared with TRBD1. V dropped 6 bases and J dropped 4; count of bases not matched to a gene: 11. This CDR3 has 15 residues. Looked up from germline, CDR1 is SQVTM and CDR2 is ANQGSEA. The CDR3: CSVTPLDRGAYGYTF. Written as DNA, the CDR3 is TGCAGCGTCACACCCTTGGACAGGGGGGCCTATGGCTACACCTTC.

This clonotype has a handful of counts. The chain employs TRBV7-2 and TRBJ2-7; D might be TRBD1 or TRBD2, each matching 5 bases. V was shortened by 5 bases and J by 3 bases, with 17 bases between the two germline ends. The germline gives CDR1 SGHTA, CDR2 FQGNSA. CDR3 length equals 15 residues. The CDR3 loop is CASSTGTASYYEQYF. The CDR3 DNA reads as TGTGCCAGCAGCACCGGGACGGCTAGCTACTACGAGCAGTACTTC.

This clonotype was counted a single time. This may stem from a read error, because a much larger clone lies one nucleotide away. The rearrangement joins TRBV29-1 to TRBJ2-3; no clear D. The length of the CDR3 is 12 residues. Trimming removed 5 bases from V and 4 bases from J, with 10 bases in between. Germline V lookup: CDR1 SQVTM, CDR2 ANQGSEA. Written as DNA, the CDR3 is TGCAGCGTTTACGAGCCACCAGATACGCAGTATTTT. Its translation is CSVYEPPDTQYF.

This clonotype was picked up a small number of times. V usage is TRBV28 and J usage is TRBJ2-3, with 9 nucleotides matching TRBD2. V lost 3 bases to trimming and J lost 1 base; unmatched junction nucleotides: 5. The CDR3 length is 16 residues. Germline V lookup: CDR1 MDHEN, CDR2 SYDVKM. The CDR3, as DNA: TGTGCCAGCAGTTTCGTAGCGGGAGTGGGCACAGATACGCAGTATTTT. Translation: CASSFVAGVGTDTQYF.